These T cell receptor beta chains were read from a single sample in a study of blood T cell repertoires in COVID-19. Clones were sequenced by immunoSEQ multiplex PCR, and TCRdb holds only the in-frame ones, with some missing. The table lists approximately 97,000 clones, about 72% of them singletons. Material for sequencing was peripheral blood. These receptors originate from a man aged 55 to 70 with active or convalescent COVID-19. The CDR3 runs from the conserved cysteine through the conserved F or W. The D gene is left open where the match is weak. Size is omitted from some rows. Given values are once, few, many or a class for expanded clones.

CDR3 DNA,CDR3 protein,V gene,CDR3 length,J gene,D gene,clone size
TGTGCCAGCTCCCAGGGGGCGAACACTGAAGCTTTCTTT,CASSQGANTEAFF,TRBV19,13,TRBJ1-1,TRBD1,-
TGTGCCACCATGACTGGTAGCGCGGACAGGGGGACCGGGGAGCTGTTTTTT,CATMTGSADRGTGELFF,TRBV24-1,17,TRBJ2-2,TRBD1,large
TGTGCCAGCAGGCGGTACTACAATGAGCAGTTCTTC,CASRRYYNEQFF,TRBV27,12,TRBJ2-1,-,-
TGTGCCTGGAGTGCCAGAGGGGGTTACAATCAGCCCCAGCATTTT,CAWSARGGYNQPQHF,TRBV30,15,TRBJ1-5,-,few
TGTGCCAGCAGTGCCACGTTGGCTGGTGGCTACACCTTC,CASSATLAGGYTF,TRBV27,13,TRBJ1-2,-,-
TGTGCCAGCCTCGAGCAAGAGACCCAGTACTTC,CASLEQETQYF,TRBV2,11,TRBJ2-5,-,-
TGCGCCAGCAGCCTGGGAGGACAGGGCCAAGGGACCCAGTACTTC,CASSLGGQGQGTQYF,TRBV5-1,15,TRBJ2-5,TRBD1,-
TGTGCCAGCAGCTCCTATACTGGGGCCAACGTCCTGACTTTC,CASSSYTGANVLTF,TRBV7-8,14,TRBJ2-6,-,-
TGTGCCAGCAGCTCCTTGACAGGGGACGGCAATCAGCCCCAGCATTTT,CASSSLTGDGNQPQHF,TRBV11-2,16,TRBJ1-5,TRBD1,-
TGTGCCAGCAGCCGACTAGCCGACAGGAATGAGCAGTTCTTC,CASSRLADRNEQFF,TRBV4-2,14,TRBJ2-1,-,-
TGTGCCAGCAGCGTAGGGAAGACAGGGCTCACCTACAATGAGCAGTTCTTC,CASSVGKTGLTYNEQFF,TRBV9,17,TRBJ2-1,TRBD1,-
TGCGCCAGCAGCCAAAGGGGGCAGGGGGCCTGGGAGACCCAGTACTTC,CASSQRGQGAWETQYF,TRBV4-1,16,TRBJ2-5,TRBD1,-
TGTGCCAGCAGTTTTAGCCCTAGGGGGCTATCTGAAGCTTTCTTT,CASSFSPRGLSEAFF,TRBV27,15,TRBJ1-1,TRBD1,-
TGTGCCAGTAGTGGACGGGGAGGGGGTTCCTACGAGCAGTACTTC,CASSGRGGGSYEQYF,TRBV3-1/TRBV3-2,15,TRBJ2-7,-,few
TGTGCCAGTAGTATCGGTCAGGGCGCAGAGACCCAGTACTTC,CASSIGQGAETQYF,TRBV19,14,TRBJ2-5,-,-
TGTGCCAGCAGCTTTGGGGAGAGCTCCTACAATGAGCAGTTCTTC,CASSFGESSYNEQFF,TRBV11-3,15,TRBJ2-1,-,-
TGTGCCAGCAGTCCGGCTCTAGCGGGAGGGGACAATGAGCAGTTCTTC,CASSPALAGGDNEQFF,TRBV27,16,TRBJ2-1,TRBD2,few
TGTGCCAGCACCCGGGACAGGGGGGGGACCGGGGAGCTGTTTTTT,CASTRDRGGTGELFF,TRBV7-2,15,TRBJ2-2,TRBD1,-
TGTGCCAGCAGTGAAGCTTGGGGAGTACCTATAACAGATACGCAGTATTTT,CASSEAWGVPITDTQYF,TRBV6-1,17,TRBJ2-3,-,-
TGTGCCAGCAAAGAGACTGCTCACATCTTC,CASKETAHIF,TRBV28,10,TRBJ1-2,-,-
TGCGCCAGCAGCCCGACCCGAGGGAACACTGAAGCTTTCTTT,CASSPTRGNTEAFF,TRBV4-1,14,TRBJ1-1,-,-
TGCGCCAGCAGCCAAACTATGAACACTGAAGCTTTCTTT,CASSQTMNTEAFF,TRBV5-1,13,TRBJ1-1,-,few
TGCGCCAGCAGCCAAGGACTAGCGGGAGCCTACGAGCAGTACTTC,CASSQGLAGAYEQYF,TRBV4-1,15,TRBJ2-7,TRBD2,-
TGTGCCAGCTCACCTAGGGCAGGGGGAAATGAGCAGTTCTTC,CASSPRAGGNEQFF,TRBV18,14,TRBJ2-1,TRBD1,-
TGCGCCAGCAGCCAAGATGAGGTCCGGACAACTAATGAAAAACTGTTTTTT,CASSQDEVRTTNEKLFF,TRBV4-3,17,TRBJ1-4,-,-
TGTGCTAGTGGTTTGGTATTGGGCGCCGGGGAGCTGTTTTTT,CASGLVLGAGELFF,TRBV12-5,14,TRBJ2-2,-,once